This T cell receptor (beta chain) was found in a study of blood T cells in healthy people across ages. V was pared by 4 bases and J by 0 bases, with 8 bases of the junction left unmatched. In germline, CDR1 is SGDLS, CDR2 YYNGEE. The CDR3 consists of 17 residues. PCR was performed a second time for about 7 to 12 cycles using a sample-barcoded 5' primer and a J-beta primer mix. From the 5' RACE reads, TCRdb called clonotypes with MiXCR, one entry per CDR3 protein. Among about 680,000 distinct CDR3 sequences listed, approximately 50% were seen once. Caucasian, healthy and from Russia, the donors were aged between roughly 6 and 100.

This receptor was obtained from a woman in her sixties or seventies in good health. This chain uses TRBV9 with TRBJ2-3; 10 bases map to TRBD2. The sample comprised blood. This chain's CDR3 is CASSPLTSGASTDTQYF. In nucleotides, the CDR3 is TGTGCCAGCAGCCCACTAACTAGCGGGGCTAGCACAGATACGCAGTATTTT.